This T cell receptor beta chain was identified during a study of shared clonotypes between healthy human individuals (TCRdb year 2020). With regard to the full study: Two women and three men aged 18 to 49 years were included in the cohort. Per donor, three plates each were used for CD4 naive and CD4 memory, two for CD8 naive, and one for CD8 memory. Each donor's leukapheresis produced roughly between roughly 0.9 and 8.9 billion PBMCs. To estimate repertoire size and how much clonotype sharing occurs between individuals, the study deeply sequenced the blood TCR repertoires of several healthy adults. To increase sequencing depth and limit assay-specific biases, different laboratories used diverse techniques to prepare libraries and sequence TCR repertoires. The research as a whole found: Naive subsets generally had larger estimated clonotype richness than memory subsets did. The genetic and exposure-history diversity represented was limited by the small number of donors. Pairwise subsampling indicated that sequencing depth was expected to affect the degree of clonotype sharing among donors. Sampling was restricted to blood, and TCR repertoires in tissues likely differ from the TCR repertoires found in blood. Compared with non-shared clonotypes, the clonotypes found in all four sorted-subset donors had higher generation probabilities. Even with the large sequencing depth, rarefaction of the sorted-subset datasets indicated that sequencing was incomplete. Across a handful of donors, approximately 5% of naive CD4, approximately 4% of naive CD8, roughly 2.3% of memory CD4, and roughly 0.41% of memory CD8 clonotypes were shared.

From a lookup of the germline V gene (reference sequence), CDR1 and CDR2 are SGHKS and YYEKEE. The junction shows trimming of 1 base on V and 10 bases on J, plus 9 bases between the germline ends. From its cysteine to its phenylalanine, the CDR3 spans 12 amino acids. Only the CDR3 DNA stays, 36 bases, in frame from base 1. As for this clone: Its antigen is not yet known. No much larger clone exists at a distance of one base, and base qualities are not known.

Healthy HIV-negative adults with no recently reported acute infections or vaccinations were included as donors. Only Caucasian adults living in Nashville, Tennessee, USA were represented among the donors. CD4+ T cells were enriched by magnetic negative selection, after which naive cells were positively selected on CD45RA and the negative fraction was taken as the memory subset. After blood collection by leukapheresis, PBMCs were isolated using Ficoll-Histopaque density gradient centrifugation and then cryopreserved in the vapor phase of liquid nitrogen. Analytical flow cytometry was used to check the purity and quantity of each magnetically sorted T cell population. Genomic DNA was isolated from each sorted fraction and quantified by UV absorbance on a Nanodrop 2000c. Using the deep immunoSEQ assay, TCR CDR3 regions were amplified from genomic DNA by multiplex PCR. For each cell subset, the extracted genomic DNA was distributed evenly across all wells of several immunoSEQ 96-well plates, and each plate served as one replicate. For sorted subsets, each replicate PCR was loaded with 200 ng genomic DNA, equivalent to 30,000 or so T cell genomes. Purified libraries were quantified with a Qubit 3.0 fluorometer, sized on a Bioanalyzer 2100, and re-quantified with the KAPA Library Quantification kit. Every immunoSEQ 96-well plate was sequenced on a dedicated single-read 150-cycle Illumina NextSeq 550 flow cell. The authors' pipeline ran thus. Because the immunoSEQ output held only junctional sequences and lacked quality scores, the filtering could not match the filtering applied to full-length reads. To assign V/J genes and CDR3, sequences were annotated against IMGT germline references using PyIR, a Python wrapper for IgBLAST v1.9. Reads were filtered out if the reads had weak V/J assignments (E-value above 1e-6), no CDR3, stop codons, out-of-frame junctions, or ambiguous translated residues. V3J clonotypes were defined as sequences sharing the same inferred V gene, J gene, and CDR3 amino acid sequence. The percentage overlap between two repertoires was calculated by dividing the number of shared unique clonotypes by the size of the smaller repertoire. Three approaches were used to assess repertoire richness: RTK rarefaction, the Chao1 estimator, and Recon v2.1 estimates of unobserved clonotypes. For all TCRbeta clonotypes obtained by the gDNA method from a handful of donors, generation probabilities were computed with OLGA. TCRdb holds this immuneACCESS table with in-frame rearrangements only. Some clones are missing; in checked studies, unresolved V genes explain under half, and the rest has no known cause. V and J calls plus clone size are reproduced from that table; the DNA served to infer D and trimming. Present in this sample are approximately 2.1 million clones, 85% to 95% of which were seen just once. The ten largest clonotypes hold about 0.39% of the sample.

The chain is encoded by TRBV5-5 joined to TRBJ2-1, with the D gene too uncertain to name. The sequenced sample was naive CD4+ T cells from PBMCs. Reading the label with the study, this specimen's cell subset or site is: CD45RA+ positively selected. The TCR originated in a man aged 18 to 35 in good health. Some clones in this sample may be carry-over from other donors' samples. The bases read TGTGCCAGCAGCTTGATAGTGGGGGAGCAGTTCTTC. Its protein is CASSLIVGEQFF.